Listed here are 23 T cell receptor beta chains from one sample, sequenced in a study of monozygotic twins with inflammatory bowel disease. For each CDR3 protein, TCRdb gives one entry from its re-call of the 5' RACE reads, without DNA. This sample's table has more than 300,000 distinct CDR3 sequences. Sequenced input: blood. Receptors originate from a human donor with ulcerative colitis or Crohn's disease, or a healthy co-twin of an affected twin (not recorded which).

The CDR3 reads CSARDRTANLPGYGYTF. The gene calls are TRBV20-1 and TRBJ1-2; TCRdb proposes TRBD1, but this gene call is untestable without DNA. Per the germline V gene, CDR1 is DFQATT and CDR2 is SNEGSKA (reference sequence). The CDR3 consists of 17 residues.

V usage is TRBV5-6 and J usage is TRBJ2-5; there is no DNA to check the TCRdb D call of TRBD2. The germline CDR1 and CDR2 sequences are SGHDT and YYEEEE. The CDR3 extends over 16 amino acids. CDR3 loop: CASSLLGLAGEETQYF. Combining the CDR3 with reference TRBV5-6 and TRBJ2-5 gives the whole variable domain DAGVTQSPTHLIKTRGQQVTLRCSPKSGHDTVSWYQQALGQGPQFIFQYYEEEERQRGNFPDRFSGHQFPNYSSELNVNALLLGDSALYLCASSLLGLAGEETQYFGPGTRLLVL.

The chain couples TRBV9 to TRBJ1-5; the D call from TCRdb, TRBD1, cannot be confirmed without DNA. The CDR3 loop spans 15 amino acids. Germline CDR1 SGDLS, CDR2 YYNGEE. CDR3 in amino acids: CASSAGTGGGQPQHF.

The genes are TRBV4-2 and TRBJ2-2; the TRBD1 assignment by TCRdb is unverifiable without DNA. This CDR3 has 16 amino acids. Germline assignment: CDR1 LGHNA and CDR2 YNFKEQ. The CDR3 sequence is CASSQGTGGVTGELFF.

J is TRBJ2-1 and V is TRBV4-3; TCRdb returns TRBD2, unconfirmable since there is no DNA. This CDR3 has 19 amino acids. Germline values: CDR1 LGHNA, CDR2 YSLEER. The CDR3 reads CASSQSFYGTSGGAHEQFF.

The rearrangement uses TRBV2 and TRBJ2-1; the TCRdb call, TRBD1, lacks DNA for checking. Germline CDR1 is SNHLY and CDR2 is FYNNEI. The CDR3 consists of 14 residues. CDR3 sequence: CASNRDRGQDEQFF.

This chain's CDR3 is CASSLAVRDSPLHF. This chain links TRBV7-6 with TRBJ1-6. The CDR3 runs 14 residues. CDR1 and CDR2 (germline): SGHVS, FNYEAQ. The full variable domain, completed using reference TRBV7-6 and TRBJ1-6, is GAGVSQSPRYKVTKRGQDVALRCDPISGHVSLYWYRQALGQGPEFLTYFNYEAQQDKSGLPNDRFSAERPEGSISTLTIQRTEQRDSAMYRCASSLAVRDSPLHFGNGTRLTVT.

CDR3 sequence reads: CASIPALNTGELFF. The gene calls are TRBV7-8 and TRBJ2-2; the D call from TCRdb, TRBD2, cannot be confirmed without DNA. The CDR3 spans 14 residues. Germline loops: CDR1 SGHVS, CDR2 FQNEAQ.

CDR3: CASSYSRTGNTEAFF. The chain carries TRBV6-5 and TRBJ1-1; checking the TCRdb D call of TRBD1 is not possible without DNA. From germline, CDR1 is MNHEY and CDR2 SVGAGI. This CDR3 is built from 15 residues.

The chain couples TRBV4-1 to TRBJ2-3; TCRdb selects TRBD2, and the lack of DNA leaves this call unchecked. This CDR3 spans 15 amino acids. Germline V gives CDR1 MGHRA, CDR2 YSYEKL. CDR3 amino acids: CASSQGPSRADTQYF.

The chain joins TRBV20-1 to TRBJ1-6; TCRdb gives TRBD1 as the D gene, but with no DNA this cannot be confirmed. The length of the CDR3 is 14 residues. Per the germline V gene, CDR1 is DFQATT and CDR2 is SNEGSKA (reference sequence). The CDR3 spells CSARDPGRNSPLHF.

The V call is TRBV15, the J call TRBJ1-4; TCRdb designates TRBD1, a call that cannot be tested without DNA. The CDR3 loop spans 15 amino acids. Germline V gene data show CDR1 as LNHNV and CDR2 as YYDKDF (reference sequence). CDR3 sequence reads: CATAPRNRDTEKLFF.

This chain connects TRBV7-6 to TRBJ2-7; TCRdb calls TRBD1, which cannot be checked without DNA. The CDR3 sequence is 15 residues long. The germline CDR1 and CDR2 sequences are SGHVS and FNYEAQ. CDR3 loop: CASSSGAGSPYEQYF.

CDR3: CASSRDSYNEQFF. This rearrangement joins TRBV5-1 to TRBJ2-1; TCRdb gives TRBD1 as the D gene, but with no DNA this cannot be confirmed. CDR3 length equals 13 residues. Germline-derived CDR1 and CDR2 are SGHRS and YFSETQ. The full variable domain, completed using reference TRBV5-1 and TRBJ2-1, is KAGVTQTPRYLIKTRGQQVTLSCSPISGHRSVSWYQQTPGQGLQFLFEYFSETQRNKGNFPGRFSGRQFSNSRSEMNVSTLELGDSALYLCASSRDSYNEQFFGPGTRLTVL.

The rearrangement uses TRBV5-1 and TRBJ1-1; TCRdb reports TRBD1, a call that lacks DNA to check it against. The germline V gene encodes CDR1 SGHRS and CDR2 YFSETQ. The CDR3 loop spans 13 amino acids. The CDR3 protein is CASTRDRDTEAFF. The variable domain in full, completed from reference TRBV5-1 and TRBJ1-1, reads KAGVTQTPRYLIKTRGQQVTLSCSPISGHRSVSWYQQTPGQGLQFLFEYFSETQRNKGNFPGRFSGRQFSNSRSEMNVSTLELGDSALYLCASTRDRDTEAFFGQGTRLTVV.

CDR3 in amino acids: CASSGLQRDLYSTDTQYF. J is TRBJ2-3 and V is TRBV9; the D gene TCRdb calls, TRBD1, cannot be checked with no DNA. Germline V gene data show CDR1 as SGDLS and CDR2 as YYNGEE. The CDR3 length is 18 residues. Complete variable domain (other parts from reference TRBV9 and TRBJ2-3): DSGVTQTPKHLITATGQRVTLRCSPRSGDLSVYWYQQSLDQGLQFLIQYYNGEERAKGNILERFSAQQFPDLHSELNLSSLELGDSALYFCASSGLQRDLYSTDTQYFGPGTRLTVL.

The rearrangement uses TRBV2 and TRBJ2-2; TCRdb gives TRBD1 as the D gene, but with no DNA this cannot be confirmed. Germline assignment: CDR1 SNHLY and CDR2 FYNNEI. CDR3 length: 16 amino acids. The CDR3 sequence is CASSDQGPLGAGELFF. Looking up the rest from reference TRBV2 and TRBJ2-2 gives the full variable domain: EPEVTQTPSHQVTQMGQEVILRCVPISNHLYFYWYRQILGQKVEFLVSFYNNEISEKSEIFDDQFSVERPDGSNFTLKIRSTKLEDSAMYFCASSDQGPLGAGELFFGEGSRLTVL.

The chain combines TRBV7-9 with TRBJ2-7; TCRdb returns TRBD2, unconfirmable since there is no DNA. This CDR3 comprises 14 residues. Germline values: CDR1 SEHNR, CDR2 FQNEAQ (reference sequence). CDR3: CASSSPRGGYEQYF.

The rearrangement links TRBV3-1 to TRBJ2-2; TCRdb calls TRBD1, which cannot be checked without DNA. The CDR3 contains 17 residues. Per germline, CDR1 LGHDT and CDR2 YNNKEL (reference sequence). CDR3 region: CASSPESGAPGAGELFF.

J is TRBJ1-1 and V is TRBV18; with no DNA, the TCRdb D assignment of TRBD1 cannot be verified. This CDR3 contains 16 residues. Germline V gene sequence: CDR1 KGHSH, CDR2 LQKENI. The CDR3 region is CASSTKVDRPNTEAFF.

The V call is TRBV4-3, the J call TRBJ1-1; no DNA is available, so the TRBD1 call from TCRdb remains unchecked. Germline values: CDR1 LGHNA, CDR2 YSLEER. The CDR3 spans 16 residues. CDR3 protein: CASSHGTGRMNTEAFF.

The rearrangement uses TRBV4-3 and TRBJ2-1; the TRBD1 assignment by TCRdb is unverifiable without DNA. The CDR3 has 13 residues. The germline V gene encodes CDR1 LGHNA and CDR2 YSLEER. The CDR3 region is CASSQGLQGAWFF.

The chain is built from TRBV7-2 and TRBJ1-1; the TRBD1 assignment by TCRdb is unverifiable without DNA. This CDR3 comprises 14 residues. Per germline, CDR1 SGHTA and CDR2 FQGNSA. The CDR3 spells CASTPPGRGTEAFF.